These 18 T cell receptor beta chains came from one sample sequenced in a study of human T cells and chemical hapten exposure. TCRdb used MiXCR to reprocess the RACE reads, holding one entry per CDR3 protein. The data show under 100,000 distinct CDR3 sequences, about an eighth seen once. Time point denoted: patch test 2, 6 weeks after DPC sensitization. The treatment is: therapeutic diphenylcyclopropenone sensitization with weekly scalp DPC. The source was whole blood, collected in connection with sensitization to the hapten diphenylcyclopropenone (DPC). The origin of the receptors is a woman between 40 and 55 years old with alopecia areata. Some clones in this sample may be carry-over from other donors' samples.

The chain's CDR3 is CASSLRQRYGYTF. DNA for the CDR3: TGTGCCAGCAGTTTAAGACAGAGATATGGCTACACCTTC. This rearrangement joins TRBV12-3 or TRBV12-4 to TRBJ1-2, with D possibly being TRBD1 (5 bases). The V gene lost 2 bases and the J gene lost 5 bases, with 9 bases spanning the gap. The CDR3 runs 13 residues.

This clonotype was observed at least ten times. V and J are TRBV2 and TRBJ1-5; no clear D. This CDR3 region has 15 residues. V lost 1 base and J lost 2, with 9 bases in between. Germline V lookup: CDR1 SNHLY, CDR2 FYNNEI. The CDR3 reads CASSEGKGGNQPQHF. The CDR3 nucleotides are TGTGCCAGCAGTGAAGGGAAGGGAGGCAATCAGCCCCAGCATTTT.

This clonotype was seen many times. V usage is TRBV20-1 and J usage is TRBJ2-5, with 14 bases identical to TRBD2. In germline, CDR1 is DFQATT, CDR2 SNEGSKA (reference sequence). V was clipped by 3 bases and J by 5 bases; unmatched bases: 8. CDR3 length: 16 residues. In DNA, the CDR3 is TGCAGTGCTAGTACCGGGACTAGCGGGAGTAGGGAGACCCAGTACTTC. Translating it yields CSASTGTSGSRETQYF.

This clonotype was seen a handful of times. This chain links TRBV5-6 with TRBJ2-1; a possible D gene is TRBD2 (5 bases). From germline, CDR1 is SGHDT and CDR2 YYEEEE. Trimming took 4 bases from V and 0 from J, leaving 11 bases between them. The CDR3 has 15 residues. The CDR3: CASSLLGSSYNEQFF. CDR3 nucleotides: TGTGCCAGCAGCCTACTAGGGAGCTCCTACAATGAGCAGTTCTTC. The full variable domain, completed using reference TRBV5-6 and TRBJ2-1, is DAGVTQSPTHLIKTRGQQVTLRCSPKSGHDTVSWYQQALGQGPQFIFQYYEEEERQRGNFPDRFSGHQFPNYSSELNVNALLLGDSALYLCASSLLGSSYNEQFFGPGTRLTVL.

The rearrangement links TRBV7-8 to TRBJ2-5; TRBD2 aligns across 11 bases. Trimming took 5 bases from V and 5 from J; bases not matched to a gene: 7. The germline CDR1 and CDR2 sequences are SGHVS and FQNEAQ. The CDR3 totals 15 residues. CDR3: CASSPLAGALETQYF. The CDR3 nucleotides read TGTGCCAGCAGCCCACTAGCGGGAGCATTGGAGACCCAGTACTTC.

This clonotype came up a few times. This chain connects TRBV11-2 to TRBJ2-2; 8 bases are shared with TRBD1. CDR1 is SGHAT, CDR2 FQNNGV, per germline. Trimming at V came to 4 bases and at J to 3 bases, leaving 4 bases not matched to a gene. The CDR3 extends over 15 amino acids. CDR3 residues: CASSYTGGYTGELFF. For the CDR3, the DNA is TGTGCCAGCAGCTACACAGGGGGTTACACCGGGGAGCTGTTTTTT.

This clonotype appeared many times. The V call is TRBV6-5, the J call TRBJ1-6; maybe TRBD1 (6 bases). CDR3 length: 15 amino acids. With 2 bases removed from V and 10 bases from J, the gap between germline ends came to 15 bases. Per germline, CDR1 MNHEY and CDR2 SVGAGI. CDR3 sequence reads: CASSYEPDSTSPLHF. As DNA, the CDR3 is TGTGCCAGCAGTTACGAACCGGACAGTACCTCACCCCTCCACTTT.

This clonotype was counted many times. This chain joins TRBV30 and TRBJ1-2, with a tentative D call TRBD1 (5 bases). From germline, CDR1 is GTSNPN and CDR2 SVGIG (reference sequence). Between the trimmed V and J ends, which lost 8 bases and 1 base, there was a span of 14 bases. This CDR3 is built from 13 residues. The CDR3 sequence: CALTGPINYGYTF. DNA for the CDR3: TGTGCCCTTACGGGGCCGATTAACTATGGCTACACCTTC.

In regard to this clonotype: It may be a read error: a sequence one base away is much more abundant. The rearrangement uses TRBV21-1 and TRBJ2-4; TRBD1 was called by the table and not checked on the DNA. TRBV21-1 is marked as a pseudogene. This CDR3 is 18 amino acids long. The CDR3 loop is CASSEYRGYLLAKNIQYF. CDR3 sequence (DNA): TGTGCCAGCAGCGAGTACAGGGGATACCTTCTAGCCAAAAACATTCAGTACTTC.

This clonotype was detected ten times or more. The J gene is TRBJ2-7, the V gene TRBV10-1, with D uncertain. From germline, CDR1 is WNHNN and CDR2 SYGVQD (reference sequence). This CDR3 is built from 12 residues. Trimming left V 3 bases short and J 6 bases short, with 9 bases between. This CDR3 reads CASSDNMLEQYF. The CDR3 nucleotides read TGCGCCAGCAGTGACAATATGCTCGAGCAGTACTTC.

The chain employs TRBV20-1 and TRBJ1-1; 8 bases align to TRBD1. Germline lookup yields CDR1 DFQATT and CDR2 SNEGSKA (reference sequence). This CDR3 region has 13 residues. Trimming cost V 6 bases and J 4 bases; bases outside gene matches: 7. CDR3 in DNA: TGCAGTGCCCCAGGACAGGGCGTCACTGAAGCTTTCTTT. Its translation is CSAPGQGVTEAFF.

The chain couples TRBV29-1 to TRBJ2-5; D is perhaps TRBD1 (5 bases). Trimming stripped 7 bases from V and 5 bases from J, with 11 bases between. This CDR3 has 11 amino acids. Germline V gives CDR1 SQVTM, CDR2 ANQGSEA. The CDR3 DNA is TGCAGCGCCAGGGTTGCCGAGACCCAGTACTTC. Translated, it gives CSARVAETQYF.

V gene TRBV3-1 combines with J gene TRBJ2-7, with D perhaps TRBD1 or TRBD2 (6 bases each). Germline CDR1 is LGHDT and CDR2 is YNNKEL (reference sequence). V lost 4 bases, J lost 12 bases, and 13 bases lay in between. The CDR3 spans 11 residues. The CDR3 protein is CASSLGGLRYF. CDR3 sequence (DNA): TGTGCCAGCAGCCTTGGGGGGCTACGGTACTTC.

Many counts were recorded for this clonotype. This chain uses TRBV28 with TRBJ2-7; perhaps D is TRBD1 or TRBD2 (7 bases each). This CDR3 comprises 16 residues. V lost 5 bases, J lost 5 bases, and 22 bases lay in between. The germline gives CDR1 MDHEN, CDR2 SYDVKM. The CDR3 spells CASSLTSARGRHEQYF. The CDR3 bases are TGTGCCAGCAGTCTAACTAGCGCGAGGGGGCGGCACGAGCAGTACTTC.

Remarks on this clonotype: A much larger clone differs from this one at a single base, so this may be a read error. This chain connects TRBV27 to TRBJ2-7; no reliable D call. Trimming cost V 2 bases and J 8 bases, with 13 bases left between them. The length of the CDR3 is 13 residues. Germline CDR1 MNHEY, CDR2 SMNVEV (reference sequence). As DNA, the CDR3 is TGTGCCAGCAGTTTAAACGAGTTTGGCCAGCAGTACTTC. As protein: CASSLNEFGQQYF.

This clonotype was detected only a few times. The chain recombines TRBV12-3 or TRBV12-4 with TRBJ2-1; 8 nucleotides align to TRBD1. With V trimmed by 6 bases and J by 4 bases, 8 bases remained unmatched. This CDR3 is built from 15 residues. DNA of the CDR3: TGTGCCAGCAGGCCCGGACAGGGAGCTTACAATGAGCAGTTCTTC. This gives the protein CASRPGQGAYNEQFF.

This clonotype was seen more than once but under ten times. The chain uses TRBV18 and TRBJ1-1; D gene ambiguous. The CDR3 sequence is 16 residues long. V was pared by 0 bases and J by 2 bases, with 13 bases between. In germline, CDR1 is KGHSH, CDR2 LQKENI. The DNA of the CDR3 is TGTGCCAGCTCACCACCTGGGTTTTCGCTCAACACTGAAGCTTTCTTT. The encoded protein is CASSPPGFSLNTEAFF.

The table lists this clonotype with a few counts. This rearrangement joins TRBV19 to TRBJ1-5, with no clear D. V was cut by 5 bases and J by 6 bases, with 14 bases left in between. This CDR3 has 14 amino acids. Germline V lookup: CDR1 LNHDA, CDR2 SQIVND (reference sequence). In nucleotides, the CDR3 is TGTGCCAGTAGTCCACCCCAGGTTCGTCAGCCCCAGCATTTT. It specifies CASSPPQVRQPQHF. Full variable domain (rest looked up from reference TRBV19 and TRBJ1-5): DGGITQSPKYLFRKEGQNVTLSCEQNLNHDAMYWYRQDPGQGLRLIYYSQIVNDFQKGDIAEGYSVSREKKESFPLTVTSAQKNPTAFYLCASSPPQVRQPQHFGDGTRLSIL.